The 8 T cell receptor beta chains presented below share a single source sample, sequenced in a study of blood T cell dynamics during melanoma immunotherapy. The time point: pre-treatment baseline. Clones were read by immunoSEQ multiplex PCR, and TCRdb kept only the in-frame ones, dropping some. The sample lists about 24,000 clones, around nine tenths occurring once. The source material was blood, sampled from a patient treated with checkpoint blockade. The receptors stem from a human donor with melanoma.

The genes are TRBV2 and TRBJ2-7, with unresolved D. Germline V lookup: CDR1 SNHLY, CDR2 FYNNEI. V lost 4 bases and J lost 4, with 5 bases in between. The CDR3 is 11 amino acids. The CDR3 bases are TGTGCCAGCAGTGCTGAGTACGAGCAGTACTTC. It translates to CASSAEYEQYF. Complete variable domain (other parts from reference TRBV2 and TRBJ2-7): EPEVTQTPSHQVTQMGQEVILRCVPISNHLYFYWYRQILGQKVEFLVSFYNNEISEKSEIFDDQFSVERPDGSNFTLKIRSTKLEDSAMYFCASSAEYEQYFGPGTRLTVT.

Comment on this clone: No DNA is shown, since the ends of the CDR3 on it are uncertain; the CDR3 is the one TCRdb lists. V and J are TRBV2 and TRBJ1-4; the table calls TRBD1, which could not be checked here. The CDR3 is made up of 16 amino acids, end residues included. Germline CDR1 reads SNHLY; CDR2 reads FYNNEI. This CDR3 reads CASILGQGATNEKLFF.

This clone has only one observation. This sequence joins TRBV11-2 and TRBJ2-7; D gene uncertain. The CDR3 is made up of 14 amino acids. Per the germline V gene, CDR1 is SGHAT and CDR2 is FQNNGV. The V gene lost 1 base and the J gene lost 7 bases, with 14 bases spanning the gap. The CDR3 protein is CASSLGVGLMEQYF. The CDR3 nucleotides are TGTGCCAGCAGCTTAGGGGTCGGGCTGATGGAGCAGTACTTC.

This clone was found a few times. The chain has TRBV4-2 and TRBJ2-2, with TRBD2 matching over 11 bases. J lost 7 bases, V lost 0 bases, and 10 bases had no gene match. Germline V lookup: CDR1 LGHNA, CDR2 YNFKEQ. There are 18 residues in the CDR3. The DNA of the CDR3 is TGTGCCAGCAGCCAAGAACGGCCTAGCGGGGGGCGGGGCGGGGAGCTGTTTTTT. This sequence encodes CASSQERPSGGRGGELFF.

This clone showed up just a few times. V usage is TRBV5-1 and J usage is TRBJ1-2; D is unresolved. Germline V gives CDR1 SGHRS, CDR2 YFSETQ. The CDR3 runs 12 residues. V was trimmed by 2 bases and J by 12 bases, leaving 14 bases between them. The CDR3 DNA sequence: TGCGCCAGCAGCTTTCGACGGTCAGGCGACACCTTC. It translates to CASSFRRSGDTF.

This chain connects TRBV9 to TRBJ2-3, with D possibly being TRBD1 (6 bases). CDR1 SGDLS and CDR2 YYNGEE come from the germline V gene. V lost 4 bases, J lost 0 bases, and 12 bases lay in between. The CDR3 has 15 amino acids. The CDR3 sequence: CASSPQGSSTDTQYF. In DNA form, the CDR3 reads TGTGCCAGCAGCCCTCAGGGGTCTAGCACAGATACGCAGTATTTT.

This clone is a singleton in its sample. This chain joins TRBV28 and TRBJ1-3; no firm D call. The CDR3 has 16 amino acids. CDR1 and CDR2 (germline): MDHEN, SYDVKM. The V end was cut by 2 bases, the J end by 0 bases, with 11 bases between. This chain's CDR3 is CASSLMSIGSGNTIYF. In DNA, the CDR3 is TGTGCCAGCAGTTTAATGAGCATCGGCTCTGGAAACACCATATATTTT. Drawing the rest from reference TRBV28 and TRBJ1-3, the complete variable domain is DVKVTQSSRYLVKRTGEKVFLECVQDMDHENMFWYRQDPGLGLRLIYFSYDVKMKEKGDIPEGYSVSREKKERFSLILESASTNQTSMYLCASSLMSIGSGNTIYFGEGSWLTVV.

Points on this clone: The sample holds other DNA sequences that translate to the same CDR3. The chain recombines TRBV18 with TRBJ2-7, with D perhaps matching TRBD2 (5 bases). The CDR3 has 12 amino acids. The germline CDR1 and CDR2 sequences are KGHSH and LQKENI. Trimming removed 2 bases at V and 3 bases at J, with 5 bases between. This chain's CDR3 is CASSPEGYEQYF. The CDR3 DNA reads as TGTGCCAGCTCACCAGAGGGCTACGAGCAGTACTTC.